This T cell receptor (beta chain) was documented in a study of CD8 T cells in Susac syndrome. The RNA input was about 0.45 to 1 ug, and it was reverse transcribed with random hexamers. TCRdb reanalysed the immunoSEQ multiplex PCR reads using MiXCR and keeps one entry per CDR3 protein. The table shows about 77,000 distinct CDR3 sequences, with about 92% occurring only once. The clonotype originates from a human donor with Susac syndrome. Sequences were obtained from CD4+ T cells from PBMCs.

Here the CDR3 DNA reads TGTGCCAGCAGTCGGAGCGGGAGTACCTACAATGAGCAGTTCTTC. Translating gives CASSRSGSTYNEQFF. The chain uses TRBV6-5 and TRBJ2-1, with 8 bases identical to TRBD2. Unmatched junction bases numbered 5, after V lost 5 bases and J lost 2 bases. Germline V gene lookup returns CDR1 MNHEY and CDR2 SVGAGI. CDR3 length: 15 amino acids.